These 18 T cell receptor beta chains were all obtained from the same sample, sequenced in a study of T cell changes during pregnancy in multiple sclerosis. The protocol was immunoSEQ multiplex PCR, while the TCRdb copy is restricted to in-frame clones and leaves out a portion. The table shows 40,000 to 45,000 clones, with 91% occurring only once. The material sequenced was CD4+ T cells from peripheral blood mononuclear cells, taken in the second trimester of pregnancy. The origin of the receptors is a female donor in good health, enrolled as a control in a pregnancy study.

The chain joins TRBV27 to TRBJ1-2; TRBD1 aligns across 8 bases. The germline CDR1 and CDR2 sequences are MNHEY and SMNVEV (reference sequence). Trimming cost V 7 bases and J 5 bases; bases outside gene matches: 6. There are 13 residues in the CDR3. The CDR3 sequence is CASTLGQGYGYTF. CDR3 DNA sequence: TGTGCCAGCACCTTAGGACAGGGTTATGGCTACACCTTC.

This chain connects TRBV28 to TRBJ1-4, with TRBD1 as a possible D gene (6 bases). Trimming removed 6 bases from V and 6 bases from J, with 17 bases in between. CDR1 is MDHEN, CDR2 SYDVKM, per germline. The CDR3 runs to 15 residues. As DNA, the CDR3 is TGTGCCAGCAGCCCGGGGGGGGCGCAAGATGAAAAACTGTTTTTT. Its protein product is CASSPGGAQDEKLFF.

This clone has just a few counts. The chain combines TRBV7-8 with TRBJ2-2; perhaps TRBD1 as D (5 bases). V gave up 3 bases and J gave up 6 bases, with 8 bases separating them. This CDR3 has 13 amino acids. From germline, CDR1 is SGHVS and CDR2 FQNEAQ. CDR3 nucleotide sequence: TGTGCCAGCAGCTTCAAAGGGGCCGGGGAGCTGTTTTTT. The encoded protein is CASSFKGAGELFF.

The chain combines TRBV7-9 with TRBJ2-5; possibly TRBD2 for D (6 bases). V was clipped by 5 bases and J by 2 bases, with 15 bases between them. The germline CDR1 and CDR2 sequences are SEHNR and FQNEAQ (reference sequence). The CDR3 consists of 15 residues. The CDR3 loop is CASSTDGTEQETQYF. The CDR3 DNA is TGTGCCAGCAGCACCGACGGGACTGAACAAGAGACCCAGTACTTC.

The count of this clone is one. The V gene is TRBV7-2, the J gene TRBJ2-3, with no clear D. Germline V gene lookup returns CDR1 SGHTA and CDR2 FQGNSA. Trimming shortened V by 4 bases and J by 2 bases, and 19 bases separated the two germline ends. The CDR3 runs 17 residues. Here the CDR3 reads CASSSGRRLKTTDTQYF. The CDR3 DNA sequence: TGTGCCAGCAGCTCCGGCCGGAGACTGAAGACCACAGATACGCAGTATTTT.

The chain uses TRBV10-2 and TRBJ2-3; D may be TRBD1 (7 bases). Germline assignment: CDR1 WSHSY and CDR2 SAAADI. V was pared by 0 bases and J by 0 bases, with 16 bases between. The CDR3 covers 18 residues. The CDR3 DNA follows: TGCGCCAGCAGTGAGTCGATGGCAGGGGGGCGAAGCACAGATACGCAGTATTTT. Amino acid sequence: CASSESMAGGRSTDTQYF.

The CDR3 nucleotides read TGTGCCAGCAGCTTAATGGGCCCCCAAGAGACCCAGTACTTC. Protein sequence: CASSLMGPQETQYF. The chain is built from TRBV7-9 and TRBJ2-5; the D is unclear. This CDR3 has 14 amino acids. Germline assignment: CDR1 SEHNR and CDR2 FQNEAQ (reference sequence). V was trimmed by 2 bases and J by 1 base, leaving 8 bases between them. The whole variable domain, filled in from reference TRBV7-9 and TRBJ2-5, reads DTGVSQNPRHKITKRGQNVTFRCDPISEHNRLYWYRQTLGQGPEFLTYFQNEAQLEKSRLLSDRFSAERPKGSFSTLEIQRTEQGDSAMYLCASSLMGPQETQYFGPGTRLLVL.

The chain recombines TRBV4-2 with TRBJ2-1, with a tentative D call TRBD2 (6 bases). Trimming removed 0 bases from V and 0 bases from J, with 9 bases in between. The CDR3 contains 16 residues. Germline CDR1 and CDR2: LGHNA and YNFKEQ. DNA for the CDR3: TGTGCCAGCAGCCAAGATCCTAGCGCCTCCTACAATGAGCAGTTCTTC. Protein sequence: CASSQDPSASYNEQFF.

V usage is TRBV28 and J usage is TRBJ2-7; D is ambiguous. Germline CDR1 reads MDHEN; CDR2 reads SYDVKM. The CDR3 length is 12 residues. Between the trimmed V and J ends, which lost 1 base and 3 bases, there was a span of 4 bases. CDR3 region: CASSLYGYEQYF. The CDR3 nucleotides read TGTGCCAGCAGTTTATACGGCTACGAGCAGTACTTC.

The chain employs TRBV27 and TRBJ2-7, with 9 bases aligning to TRBD2. The CDR3 is 14 residues long. Per the germline V gene, CDR1 is MNHEY and CDR2 is SMNVEV (reference sequence). V shed 5 bases, J shed 7 bases, and the junction held 9 bases outside the gene matches. The DNA of the CDR3 is TGTGCCAGCAGTCCTCTCGGACTAGCGTTGGAGCAGTACTTC. Translated, it gives CASSPLGLALEQYF.

The CDR3 protein is CASSPPSPTNYEQYF. The CDR3 DNA is TGTGCCAGCAGCCCCCCTAGCCCAACTAACTACGAGCAGTACTTC. The V gene is TRBV7-2, the J gene TRBJ2-7, with D maybe TRBD2 (5 bases). Trimming took 5 bases from V and 3 from J, leaving 17 bases between them. The length of the CDR3 is 15 residues. In germline, CDR1 is SGHTA, CDR2 FQGNSA.

V is TRBV27 and J is TRBJ2-7; 7 positions agree with TRBD2. This CDR3 is built from 12 residues. Germline V CDR1 and CDR2: MNHEY, SMNVEV (reference sequence). Trimming cost V 6 bases and J 3 bases; bases outside gene matches: 2. The CDR3 DNA reads TGTGCCAGCAGCACGGGAGGCTACGAGCAGTACTTC. Translation: CASSTGGYEQYF.

This clone occurred once. The chain combines TRBV5-1 with TRBJ1-1, with a tentative D call TRBD1 (5 bases). V was trimmed by 2 bases and J by 3 bases, leaving 23 bases between them. Looked up from germline, CDR1 is SGHRS and CDR2 is YFSETQ. There are 18 residues in the CDR3. The CDR3 here is CASSFARTARTGDTEAFF. The CDR3 nucleotides read TGCGCCAGCAGCTTTGCCCGGACCGCCCGAACGGGGGACACTGAAGCTTTCTTT.

The chain carries TRBV7-9 and TRBJ1-6, with 8 bases lining up with TRBD1. Losses at the gene ends were 1 base for V and 9 bases for J; bases not matched to a gene: 2. Germline CDR1 reads SEHNR; CDR2 reads FQNEAQ (reference sequence). The CDR3 spans 14 residues. The CDR3 protein is CASSLGQGRSPLHF. CDR3 nucleotide sequence: TGTGCCAGCAGCTTAGGACAGGGGCGTTCACCCCTCCACTTT.

This clone came up once. This chain links TRBV28 with TRBJ1-4; tentatively, D is TRBD1 (5 bases). The CDR3 covers 15 residues. Per germline, CDR1 MDHEN and CDR2 SYDVKM. Trimming removed 1 base from V and 5 bases from J, with 11 bases in between. CDR3 DNA sequence: TGTGCCAGCAGTTTATCAGGGATACCCAATGAAAAACTGTTTTTT. This sequence encodes CASSLSGIPNEKLFF.

This chain uses TRBV19 with TRBJ2-3; tentatively, D is TRBD2 (5 bases). The CDR3 runs to 15 residues. The V end was cut by 3 bases, the J end by 0 bases, with 10 bases between. Germline V gene sequence: CDR1 LNHDA, CDR2 SQIVND (reference sequence). CDR3 sequence reads: CASSMSSHSTDTQYF. CDR3 in DNA: TGTGCCAGTAGTATGTCTAGCCATAGCACAGATACGCAGTATTTT.

This clone was observed a handful of times. V usage is TRBV6-6 and J usage is TRBJ1-5, with a tentative D call TRBD1 (6 bases). The CDR3 spans 12 residues. Trimming left V 7 bases short and J 4 bases short, with 8 bases between. CDR1 is MNHNY and CDR2 is SVGAGI in the germline V gene (reference sequence). In DNA form, the CDR3 reads TGTGCCAGCACTCAGGGGAATCAGCCCCAGCATTTT. Translation: CASTQGNQPQHF.

The V gene is TRBV5-6, the J gene TRBJ1-4; TRBD1 aligns across 9 bases. This CDR3 region has 14 residues. From germline, CDR1 is SGHDT and CDR2 YYEEEE. V was pared by 4 bases and J by 8 bases, with 6 bases of the junction left unmatched. CDR3 region: CASSRDRVREKLFF. CDR3 coding DNA: TGTGCCAGCAGCCGGGACAGGGTGAGGGAAAAACTGTTTTTT.